This T cell receptor (beta chain) originates from a study of blood T cell repertoires in COVID-19 (dated by TCRdb to 2018 to 2020). For the study in its entirety: The collaborator samples originated in the United States, Italy and Spain and spanned the acute and convalescent phases of COVID-19. The material from the prospective study consisted of cDNA or gDNA derived from T cells, B-cell-depleted T cells, or PBMCs. Deeply sampled blood TCRbeta repertoires from subjects exposed to, actively infected with, or recovered from COVID-19 were included in the dataset. The repertoires were made available in a free public database intended to serve as a resource for research on the immune response to SARS-CoV-2. Samples came from the ongoing ImmuneRACE study (first 160 participants) plus 1,254 subjects from 6 global collaborators. Sample metadata almost always included a de-identified subject ID, COVID-19 status, age in years and sex. Where HLA class I and class II types were available, the types were taken from metadata supplied by the sample provider, not from assay-based typing. Overall study outcomes, separate from this receptor: How much clinical and demographic metadata was included differed by source and by participant, and the metadata was provided uncurated.

Measured from the cysteine to the phenylalanine, the CDR3 is 15 residues long. Here the CDR3 DNA is all that survives: 45 bases in frame from base 1. The germline V gene yields SGHRS for CDR1 and YFSETQ for CDR2. Germline trimming: 4 bases from V, 6 bases from J; junction bases outside gene matches: 7. TCRbeta CDR3 regions were amplified from genomic DNA using the immunoSEQ Assay, a bias-controlled multiplex PCR. The study's processing was this. Within the assay, amplification of reference gene primers was used to estimate how many nucleated cells each sample contained. To quantify the absolute abundance of each unique TCRbeta CDR3 rearrangement, sequence reads were collapsed and filtered. Productive Simpson clonality was computed per sample as the square root of Simpson's diversity index over productive rearrangements. The table comes from immuneACCESS by way of TCRdb, which keeps in-frame sequences with V and J called. Part of the clones is missing from these tables; in studies checked, under half for an unresolved V gene and the rest for unknown reasons. V and J calls and clone size come straight from that table; D and trimming were deduced from the DNA. This sample has hundreds of thousands of clones in its table, and 88% of those were observed once. Jointly, the top ten make up approximately 8% of the sample.

Notes on this clone: Its antigen remains unidentified. It has no much larger one-base neighbor in the sample; base qualities were not kept.

In the prospective study, participants were about 18 to 95 years old, resided in approximately 25 geographic areas of the United States, and were enrolled through a virtual design. In the prospective study, cohorts were assigned on the basis of participant-reported clinical history obtained from a screening survey and a study questionnaire. For ImmuneRACE Cohort 3, a participant was defined as recovered based on two consecutive negative NP/OP PCR tests, clearance by a healthcare professional, or resolution of symptoms. In the prospective study, whole blood, serum and a nasopharyngeal or oropharyngeal swab were collected from each participant by mobile phlebotomists. Participants in the prospective study had the option to provide additional blood draws and questionnaires over an approximately 2-month period. Before DNA extraction, prospective study blood samples were shipped either frozen or at room temperature.

The rearranged segments are TRBV5-1 and TRBJ2-1; TRBD2 lines up with 10 middle nucleotides. This sequence was found in a woman aged 60-75 years who had recovered from COVID-19. The sequencing input was PBMCs or T cells enriched from blood (not recorded which). The nucleotide sequence is TGCGCCAGCAGCCTTTCTAGCGGGGGTGGCAATGAGCAGTTCTTC. The encoded protein is CASSLSSGGGNEQFF.